This TCR beta chain derives from a study of CD8 T cells in ankylosing spondylitis. Study conclusions and caveats: Enrichment of disease-linked clones was reportedly significant in matched ankylosing spondylitis synovial fluid. Blood of patients with ankylosing spondylitis appeared to be characterized by a TCR beta motif of several highly homologous variants. Reactive arthritis synovial fluid and blood previously showed some of these motif variants.

Germline-derived CDR1 and CDR2 are SGHNT and YYREEE (reference sequence). The V and J ends lost 0 bases and 1 base respectively, with 12 bases between them. The CDR3 runs to 16 residues. Turning to this clonotype: Its cognate antigen is unknown.

TCRdb recomputed calls from the 5' RACE reads with MiXCR, one row per CDR3 protein. The repertoire has approximately 130,000 distinct CDR3 sequences, around 9% of them found once; the top ten carry about 3.3%. The J gene is TRBJ2-3, the V gene TRBV5-4; tentative D call: TRBD2 (6 bases). The receptor's source is a male donor with ankylosing spondylitis or in good health (not recorded which). Sequencing was performed on blood, either unsorted or a sorted T cell fraction (not recorded which). CDR3 DNA: TGTGCCAGCAGCTTGGTGTCGGCTAGCGGCACAGATACGCAGTATTTT. This sequence encodes CASSLVSASGTDTQYF.